Each of the 24 T cell receptor beta chains below was sequenced from the same sample in a study of early T cells in non-severe SARS-CoV-2 infection. TCRdb re-called the 5' RACE reads through MiXCR, storing one row per CDR3 protein. The sample lists roughly 100,000 distinct CDR3 sequences; approximately 12% were seen once. This sample comprised whole blood, obtained at baseline. Receptors originate from an adult who was a healthcare worker with PCR-confirmed SARS-CoV-2 infection or an uninfected control (not recorded which).

This clonotype was recorded at least ten times. V usage is TRBV5-6 and J usage is TRBJ1-1, with a weak D call TRBD1 (5 bases). CDR3 length: 15 amino acids. In germline, CDR1 is SGHDT, CDR2 YYEEEE. Between the trimmed V and J ends, which lost 3 bases and 4 bases, there was a span of 16 bases. The CDR3 loop reads CASSWDQGGGTEAFF. The CDR3 DNA is TGTGCCAGCAGCTGGGACCAGGGCGGTGGCACTGAAGCTTTCTTT.

This clonotype was recorded many times. The chain couples TRBV28 to TRBJ1-2; the D gene is possibly TRBD1 (5 bases). The CDR3 covers 16 residues. V was pared by 6 bases and J by 2 bases, with 19 bases between. Germline CDR1 MDHEN, CDR2 SYDVKM. CDR3 in DNA: TGTGCCAGCAGATCCTTTTCTAGGGGCGGGAACTATGGCTACACCTTC. Protein: CASRSFSRGGNYGYTF.

The genes are TRBV5-1 and TRBJ1-1; 7 bases align to TRBD1. The CDR3 has 15 amino acids. Unmatched junction bases numbered 6, after V lost 1 base and J lost 3 bases. Germline V gene data show CDR1 as SGHRS and CDR2 as YFSETQ. DNA for the CDR3: TGCGCCAGCAGCTTGCGAGGGGGCCGGGACACTGAAGCTTTCTTT. Protein: CASSLRGGRDTEAFF.

This clonotype has a single count. The J gene is TRBJ2-5, the V gene TRBV6-2 or TRBV6-3; 7 bases fit TRBD1. The CDR3 extends over 13 amino acids. The J segment lost 7 bases and the V segment lost 7 bases, leaving 9 bases of the junction unmatched. CDR1 and CDR2 (germline): MNHEY, SVGEGT. CDR3 sequence: CASTTGAGGTQYF. The CDR3 nucleotides are TGTGCCAGCACAACAGGGGCAGGCGGGACCCAGTACTTC.

The sample holds many counts of this clonotype. The chain joins TRBV7-2 to TRBJ2-2, with TRBD1 as a possible D gene (5 bases). The germline CDR1 and CDR2 sequences are SGHTA and FQGNSA. The V and J ends lost 5 bases and 6 bases respectively, with 19 bases between them. The CDR3 consists of 16 residues. The CDR3 loop reads CASSPRVSTGPGELFF. Here the CDR3 DNA reads TGTGCCAGCAGCCCCCGGGTCTCCACAGGTCCCGGGGAGCTGTTTTTT.

This clonotype has only a few counts. V is TRBV5-6 and J is TRBJ2-1; D tentatively fits TRBD1 or TRBD2 (5 bases each). Trimming removed 0 bases at V and 3 bases at J, with 16 bases between. This CDR3 comprises 17 residues. CDR1 SGHDT and CDR2 YYEEEE come from the germline V gene. The CDR3 region is CASSLGGSRPDYNEQFF. CDR3 coding DNA: TGTGCCAGCAGCTTGGGGGGGTCCCGACCCGACTACAATGAGCAGTTCTTC.

CDR3 coding DNA: TGTGCCAGTAAAAACACCGGGACATTAGACACAGATACGCAGTATTTT. Its translation: CASKNTGTLDTDTQYF. The chain joins TRBV19 to TRBJ2-3, with D possibly matching TRBD1 (6 bases). V was trimmed by 7 bases and J by 2 bases, leaving 19 bases between them. The CDR3 contains 16 residues. Per the germline V gene, CDR1 is LNHDA and CDR2 is SQIVND (reference sequence).

This chain uses TRBV20-1 with TRBJ1-3; TRBD1 is a possible D gene (5 bases). This CDR3 has 15 amino acids. Germline-derived CDR1 and CDR2 are DFQATT and SNEGSKA (reference sequence). V was shortened by 1 base and J by 0 bases, with 10 bases between the two germline ends. The chain's CDR3 is CSARGGEASGNTIYF. CDR3 DNA: TGCAGTGCTAGAGGGGGCGAGGCCTCTGGAAACACCATATATTTT.

This clonotype appeared a few times. This rearrangement joins TRBV7-6 to TRBJ2-7; no clear D gene. The germline V gene has CDR1 SGHVS and CDR2 FNYEAQ. This CDR3 has 15 amino acids. V was cut by 0 bases and J by 2 bases, with 11 bases left in between. CDR3 loop: CASSLAHGQTYEQYF. The CDR3 bases are TGTGCCAGCAGCTTAGCTCATGGGCAGACCTACGAGCAGTACTTC. The full variable domain, its missing parts supplied by reference TRBV7-6 and TRBJ2-7, is GAGVSQSPRYKVTKRGQDVALRCDPISGHVSLYWYRQALGQGPEFLTYFNYEAQQDKSGLPNDRFSAERPEGSISTLTIQRTEQRDSAMYRCASSLAHGQTYEQYFGPGTRLTVT.

The genes are TRBV19 and TRBJ1-5; a possible D gene is TRBD1 (5 bases). This CDR3 spans 14 amino acids. Germline lookup yields CDR1 LNHDA and CDR2 SQIVND (reference sequence). Trimming shortened V by 6 bases and J by 1 base, and 10 bases separated the two germline ends. This chain's CDR3 is CASSPGPSNQPQHF. CDR3 DNA: TGTGCCAGTAGCCCGGGACCGAGCAATCAGCCCCAGCATTTT.

V gene TRBV11-2 combines with J gene TRBJ1-1, with a possible D match to TRBD1 (5 bases). Germline loops: CDR1 SGHAT, CDR2 FQNNGV. CDR3 size: 15 residues. Trimming removed 4 bases from V and 4 bases from J, with 16 bases in between. The CDR3: CASSSQGGGSTEAFF. In DNA, the CDR3 is TGTGCCAGCAGCTCCCAGGGTGGGGGAAGCACTGAAGCTTTCTTT.

The table lists this clonotype with a few counts. J is TRBJ2-5 and V is TRBV5-1; D may be TRBD2 (6 bases). Germline-derived CDR1 and CDR2 are SGHRS and YFSETQ. V dropped 2 bases and J dropped 8 bases, with 16 bases sitting between them. The CDR3 sequence is 14 residues long. The CDR3 spells CASSLGEAAGTQYF. CDR3 sequence (DNA): TGCGCCAGCAGCTTAGGGGAGGCGGCCGGTACCCAGTACTTC.

This clonotype turned up a few times. J is TRBJ2-1 and V is TRBV12-3 or TRBV12-4; D ambiguous. The CDR3 is 11 residues long. V lost 5 bases, J lost 5 bases, and 4 bases lay in between. The CDR3 DNA follows: TGTGCCAGCAGTCCCCACAATGAGCAGTTCTTC. Protein: CASSPHNEQFF.

This clonotype occurred once. The chain has TRBV7-2 and TRBJ1-2, with a tentative D call TRBD1 (6 bases). CDR3 size: 14 residues. Trimming left V 5 bases short and J 4 bases short, with 14 bases between. Per the germline V gene, CDR1 is SGHTA and CDR2 is FQGNSA. This CDR3 reads CASSPPGQTYGYTF. DNA for the CDR3: TGTGCCAGCAGCCCGCCCGGACAGACCTATGGCTACACCTTC.

The V gene is TRBV5-1, the J gene TRBJ1-6; D possibly corresponds to TRBD1 (5 bases). Germline CDR1 is SGHRS and CDR2 is YFSETQ. The CDR3 runs to 14 residues. V lost 0 bases and J lost 9, with 10 bases in between. CDR3 sequence (DNA): TGCGCCAGCAGCTTGGAGTCGAGGGGTTCACCCCTCCACTTT. Translated: CASSLESRGSPLHF.

This clonotype was seen repeatedly, ten times or more. V is TRBV4-1 and J is TRBJ2-2; no definite D call. The CDR3 length is 13 residues. In germline, CDR1 is MGHRA, CDR2 YSYEKL. The V gene lost 3 bases and the J gene lost 3 bases, with 5 bases spanning the gap. CDR3 bases: TGCGCCAGCAGCCAGACACACACCGGGGAGCTGTTTTTT. It specifies CASSQTHTGELFF.

This clonotype was detected only a few times. The chain links TRBV6-1 to TRBJ1-2; D is undetermined. This CDR3 contains 13 residues. The V end lost 3 bases, the J end lost 3 bases, and 8 bases lay between the germline ends. In germline, CDR1 is MNHNS, CDR2 SASEGT. Written as DNA, the CDR3 is TGTGCCAGCAGTGATTTGGGCCACTATGGCTACACCTTC. This codes for CASSDLGHYGYTF.

There are many counts of this clonotype. The V call is TRBV11-2, the J call TRBJ1-5; possible D gene TRBD1, 5 bases. The CDR3 length is 15 residues. The ends were cut back, 0 bases at V and 7 bases at J, with 13 bases in the middle. Germline V gives CDR1 SGHAT, CDR2 FQNNGV. CDR3 protein: CASSLDPWGFQPQHF. CDR3 DNA sequence: TGTGCCAGCAGCTTAGATCCCTGGGGGTTCCAGCCCCAGCATTTT.

This clonotype has only a few counts. V is TRBV12-3 or TRBV12-4 and J is TRBJ1-2; TRBD1 might be the D (6 bases). V gave up 4 bases and J gave up 9 bases, with 12 bases separating them. The CDR3 spans 12 residues. The CDR3 sequence: CASSSTGLRYTF. CDR3 sequence (DNA): TGTGCCAGCAGTTCGACAGGTCTTCGCTACACCTTC.

The sample holds many counts of this clonotype. The chain is built from TRBV7-9 and TRBJ2-1; tentative D call: TRBD1 (6 bases). Germline values: CDR1 SEHNR, CDR2 FQNEAQ (reference sequence). V was pared by 2 bases and J by 5 bases, with 7 bases between. CDR3 length equals 13 residues. The CDR3 protein is CASSLQGNNEQFF. CDR3 DNA: TGTGCCAGCAGCTTACAGGGGAACAATGAGCAGTTCTTC.

This clonotype was seen many times. J is TRBJ2-7 and V is TRBV13; 10 bases line up with TRBD1. The junction had 11 bases not matched to a gene; V was cut back by 5 bases and J by 7 bases. The CDR3 totals 15 residues. CDR1 is PRHDT and CDR2 is FYEKMQ in the germline V gene (reference sequence). The CDR3 protein is CASSTVGDRGREQYF. CDR3 sequence (DNA): TGTGCCAGCAGCACTGTGGGGGACAGGGGTCGAGAGCAGTACTTC.

This clonotype has more than one count but fewer than ten. The rearrangement links TRBV19 to TRBJ2-1, with 9 bases matching TRBD1. Germline V lookup: CDR1 LNHDA, CDR2 SQIVND (reference sequence). This CDR3 comprises 19 residues. V was pared by 5 bases and J by 0 bases, with 14 bases of the junction left unmatched. CDR3: CASSSRGQGAISSYNEQFF. Here the CDR3 DNA reads TGTGCCAGTAGTTCGAGGGGACAGGGCGCTATCAGCTCCTACAATGAGCAGTTCTTC.

In this sample, this clonotype turned up a few times. V is TRBV6-5 and J is TRBJ2-3, with a possible D match to TRBD2 (5 bases). The germline V gene encodes CDR1 MNHEY and CDR2 SVGAGI. V lost 5 bases to trimming and J lost 5 bases, with 23 bases between them. There are 17 residues in the CDR3. As DNA, the CDR3 is TGTGCCAGCAGTGCCCCCAAGGTGGGAGTAGGAGTAGATACGCAGTATTTT. Its protein product is CASSAPKVGVGVDTQYF.

There are a few counts of this clonotype. The gene calls are TRBV11-3 and TRBJ2-4, with TRBD2 as a possible D gene (7 bases). Germline values: CDR1 SGHNT, CDR2 YENEEA. The CDR3 has 15 amino acids. Trimming shortened V by 2 bases and J by 9 bases, and 17 bases separated the two germline ends. The CDR3 nucleotides are TGTGCCAGCAGCTTACTACGGGGGGCAGGGAGCATTCAGTACTTC. It codes for CASSLLRGAGSIQYF.